Below, one TCR beta chain is given with its context. Its specificity is unknown. CD45RO-negative CD8 cells positively selected for CCR7 made up the naive population, which excluded terminally differentiated effector memory CD45RA+ cells. The sample originates from a study of shared clonotypes between healthy human individuals. Broader study findings: A few donors had around 5.5% of their naive CD4 clonotypes in common. An anticipated effect of sequencing depth on clonotype sharing among donors was recognized.

Assay: immunoSEQ multiplex PCR; the TCRdb copy retains only in-frame clones and omits some. Of around 1.9 million clones in the sample, 85% to 95% were seen once. This CDR3 contains 15 residues. Losses at the gene ends were 0 bases for V and 6 bases for J; bases not matched to a gene: 7. Per the germline V gene, CDR1 is LNHNV and CDR2 is YYDKDF (reference sequence). Sequenced: naive CD8+ T cells from PBMCs. The J gene is TRBJ1-2, the V gene TRBV15; TRBD1 matches at 7 bases. The receptor was derived from a man in his late teens or twenties in good health. Some clones in this sample may be carry-over from other donors' samples. The CDR3 DNA reads TGTGCCACCAGCAGAGAAAGGGCAGGGGGTAATGGCTACACCTTC. Protein product: CATSRERAGGNGYTF.